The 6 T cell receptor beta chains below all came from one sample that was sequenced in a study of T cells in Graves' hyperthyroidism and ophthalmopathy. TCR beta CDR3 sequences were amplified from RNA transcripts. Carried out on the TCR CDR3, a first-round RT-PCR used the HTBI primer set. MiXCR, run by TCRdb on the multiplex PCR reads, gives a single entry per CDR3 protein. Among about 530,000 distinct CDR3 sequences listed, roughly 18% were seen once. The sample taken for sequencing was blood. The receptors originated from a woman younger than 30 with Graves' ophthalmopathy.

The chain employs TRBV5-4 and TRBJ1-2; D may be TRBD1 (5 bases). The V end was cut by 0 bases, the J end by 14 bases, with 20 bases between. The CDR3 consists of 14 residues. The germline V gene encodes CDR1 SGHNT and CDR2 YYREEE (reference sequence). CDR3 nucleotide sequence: TGTGCCAGCAGCTTGGGGGATAACCCACTCGGGGGAACCTTC. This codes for CASSLGDNPLGGTF.

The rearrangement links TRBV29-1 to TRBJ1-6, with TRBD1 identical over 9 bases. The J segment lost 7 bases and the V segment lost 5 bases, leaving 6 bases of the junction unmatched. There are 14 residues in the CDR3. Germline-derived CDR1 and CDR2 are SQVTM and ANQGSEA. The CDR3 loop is CSVTQGAGNSPLHF. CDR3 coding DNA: TGCAGCGTTACACAGGGGGCTGGAAATTCACCCCTCCACTTT. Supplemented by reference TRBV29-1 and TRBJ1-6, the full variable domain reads SAVISQKPSRDICQRGTSLTIQCQVDSQVTMMFWYRQQPGQSLTLIATANQGSEATYESGFVIDKFPISRPNLTFSTLTVSNMSPEDSSIYLCSVTQGAGNSPLHFGNGTRLTVT.

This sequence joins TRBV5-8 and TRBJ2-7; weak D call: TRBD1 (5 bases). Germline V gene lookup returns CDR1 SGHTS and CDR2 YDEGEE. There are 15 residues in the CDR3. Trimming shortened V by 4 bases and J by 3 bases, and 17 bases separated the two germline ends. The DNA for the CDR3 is TGTGCCAGCAGCCCCTATGGGGCAGGAGACTACGAGCAGTACTTC. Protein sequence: CASSPYGAGDYEQYF.

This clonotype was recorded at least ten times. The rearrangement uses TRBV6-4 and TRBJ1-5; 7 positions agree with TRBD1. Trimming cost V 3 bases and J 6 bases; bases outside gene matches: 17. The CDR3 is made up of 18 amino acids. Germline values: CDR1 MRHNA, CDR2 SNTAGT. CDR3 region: CASSEVKSGDRVGQPQHF. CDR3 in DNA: TGTGCCAGCAGTGAAGTAAAGAGCGGCGACAGGGTAGGTCAGCCCCAGCATTTT.

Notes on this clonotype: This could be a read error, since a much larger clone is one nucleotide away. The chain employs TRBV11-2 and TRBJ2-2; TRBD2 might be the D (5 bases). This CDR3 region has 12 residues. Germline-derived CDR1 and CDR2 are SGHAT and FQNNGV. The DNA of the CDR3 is TGTGCCAGCAGCCCCAGTCCCGGGGAGCTGCTTTTT. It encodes CASSPSPGELLF.

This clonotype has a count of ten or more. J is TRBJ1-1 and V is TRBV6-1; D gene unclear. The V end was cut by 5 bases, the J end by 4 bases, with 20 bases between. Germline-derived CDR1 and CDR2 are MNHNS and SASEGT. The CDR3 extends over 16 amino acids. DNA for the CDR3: TGTGCCAGCAGTTACACACTCGGCCCACTGGGCACTGAAGCTTTCTTT. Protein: CASSYTLGPLGTEAFF.